This is a list of T cell receptor beta chains from one sample in a study of T-cell reconstitution after alpha-beta-depleted transplantation in children. MiXCR was run by TCRdb on the PCR reads, yielding one entry per CDR3 protein. Here the sample spans about 92,000 distinct CDR3 sequences, 12% being singletons. Here the sequenced sample was PBMCs from the stem cell graft donor, taken from the stem cell graft. These TCRs come from a human donor who donated a stem cell graft to a child with inherited bone marrow failure. Both conserved end residues are part of each CDR3. D genes are given only for firm matches. Size is stated for part of the rows, as once, few or many counts, or as a class when the clone is expanded.

v_call	j_call	d_call	clone_size	cdr3_aa	cdr3_nt
TRBV7-2	TRBJ1-1	.	many	CASSLFETANTEAFF	TGTGCCAGCAGCTTATTCGAGACAGCGAACACTGAAGCTTTCTTT
TRBV7-2	TRBJ2-6	TRBD2	.	CASSLAPPGGAGANVLTF	TGTGCCAGCAGCTTAGCACCTCCCGGGGGGGCGGGGGCCAACGTCCTGACTTTC
TRBV20-1	TRBJ1-1	.	many	CSARDRRSTEAFF	TGCAGTGCTAGAGATAGGAGGAGCACTGAAGCTTTCTTT
TRBV5-5	TRBJ2-1	TRBD2	many	CASSLPGRGNEQFF	TGTGCCAGCAGCTTACCGGGGAGGGGCAATGAGCAGTTCTTC
TRBV12-3/TRBV12-4	TRBJ1-1	.	.	CASSPGIMNTEAFF	TGTGCCAGCAGCCCAGGGATCATGAACACTGAAGCTTTCTTT
TRBV30	TRBJ1-5	.	.	CAWSRDYNQPQHF	TGTGCCTGGAGTCGGGATTACAATCAGCCCCAGCATTTT
TRBV5-4	TRBJ1-1	.	.	CASSLRAGANTEAFF	TGTGCCAGCAGCTTGCGTGCAGGAGCAAACACTGAAGCTTTCTTT
TRBV6-5	TRBJ2-2	.	many	CASWSRGRVANTGELFF	TGTGCCAGCTGGAGCCGGGGCAGGGTGGCGAACACCGGGGAGCTGTTTTTT
TRBV5-5	TRBJ1-1	.	many	CASSPTANTEAFF	TGTGCCAGCAGCCCGACGGCGAACACTGAAGCTTTCTTT
TRBV11-2	TRBJ2-5	.	many	CASSSLQTLGTQYF	TGTGCCAGCAGCTCCCTCCAGACCCTGGGGACCCAGTACTTC
TRBV9	TRBJ1-2	.	many	CASSVDSGTYGYTF	TGTGCCAGCAGCGTAGACTCAGGTACCTATGGCTACACCTTC
TRBV9	TRBJ2-5	TRBD1	many	CASSSTGYGTQYF	TGTGCCAGCAGCTCGACAGGGTACGGGACCCAGTACTTC
TRBV5-1	TRBJ1-5	TRBD1	many	CASSLVTGYNQPQHF	TGCGCCAGCAGCTTGGTGACAGGGTACAATCAGCCCCAGCATTTT
TRBV12-3/TRBV12-4	TRBJ1-3	.	few	CASTPDSGNTIYF	TGTGCCAGCACCCCGGACAGCGGAAACACCATATATTTT
TRBV5-1	TRBJ2-1	.	.	CASSLALGTTYNEQFF	TGCGCCAGCAGCTTGGCTTTAGGGACAACCTACAATGAGCAGTTCTTC